This entry lists 5 T cell receptor beta chains sequenced from one sample in a study of regulatory T cells in long-lasting Graves disease. Time point in this sample: newly diagnosed GD, antithyroid drugs for less than 3 months. The authors made the TCR library using RNA they extracted from PBMCs. To make TCR beta libraries, researchers used iRepertoire HTBI primers and Arm-PCR of CDR3 regions. TCRdb fed the multiplex PCR reads into MiXCR, producing one record per CDR3 protein. Of hundreds of thousands of distinct CDR3 sequences listed, 13% are singletons. These data were likewise used in another study, on T cells in Graves' hyperthyroidism and ophthalmopathy.

Sequencing was performed on peripheral blood mononuclear cells (PBMCs), taken at new diagnosis, from a patient treated with antithyroid drugs. The receptor set was obtained from a man aged 25-45 years with Graves disease.

This clonotype was seen ten or more times. J is TRBJ2-7 and V is TRBV13, with D uncertain. V was cut by 5 bases and J by 3 bases, with 8 bases left in between. The CDR3 spans 12 residues. CDR1 PRHDT and CDR2 FYEKMQ come from the germline V gene (reference sequence). The CDR3 nucleotides are TGTGCCAGCAGCGGGATGGGCTACGAGCAGTACTTC. Translating gives CASSGMGYEQYF.

This clonotype was detected many times. The chain has TRBV6-5 and TRBJ2-7, with 8 positions matching TRBD1. The germline CDR1 and CDR2 sequences are MNHEY and SVGAGI. V gave up 0 bases and J gave up 2 bases; unmatched junction bases: 6. The CDR3 has 16 residues. CDR3 in amino acids: CASSYSSDRGTYEQYF. In nucleotides, the CDR3 is TGTGCCAGCAGTTACTCGAGCGACAGGGGTACCTACGAGCAGTACTTC.

This clonotype occurred many times. The chain links TRBV5-1 to TRBJ2-3, with TRBD2 matching over 10 bases. The V gene's germline CDR1 is SGHRS and CDR2 YFSETQ. The CDR3 is 18 amino acids. V shed 4 bases and J 7 bases; nucleotides not matched to a gene: 18. Here the CDR3 reads CASSGVSGRTNPFHTQYF. The CDR3 DNA reads TGCGCCAGCAGCGGAGTTAGCGGGAGGACTAACCCGTTTCATACGCAGTATTTT.

As to this clonotype: A junction boundary mismatches the germline segment, possibly from a read error. J is TRBJ2-7 and V is TRBV5-1; a possible D gene is TRBD2 (5 bases). Germline CDR1 SGHRS, CDR2 YFSETQ. The CDR3 consists of 12 residues. CDR3: CANSATGYEQYF. In nucleotides, the CDR3 is TGCGCCAACAGCGCGACGGGGTACGAGCAGTACTTC.

This clonotype was recorded at least ten times. The rearrangement joins TRBV20-1 to TRBJ1-5, with unresolved D. V was pared by 3 bases and J by 2 bases, with 17 bases between. The germline V gene encodes CDR1 DFQATT and CDR2 SNEGSKA (reference sequence). The CDR3 contains 16 residues. CDR3 amino acids: CSASPRIKLGNQPQHF. Written as DNA, the CDR3 is TGCAGTGCTAGCCCCAGGATTAAACTAGGCAATCAGCCCCAGCATTTT.